This is a list of T cell receptor beta chains from one sample in a study of OX40 agonist ivuxolimab in advanced cancers. Sequenced by immunoSEQ multiplex PCR; TCRdb stores in-frame clones only, minus some. The table includes about 82,000 clones, about 91% detected once. The sequenced sample was CD4+ or CD8+ T cells sorted from blood, obtained in a trial of the OX40 agonist ivuxolimab. Receptor source: an adult with an advanced solid tumor such as melanoma, head and neck, liver or kidney cancer. Each CDR3 is given with its conserved first and last residue. A D gene is named only where the DNA matches it firmly. Some rows mark clone size as missing; the rest say once, few, many or name a class of expanded clone.

CDR3aa: CASTMTGVGLGFF; CDR3nt: TGTGCCAGCACGATGACAGGGGTGGGTTTAGGGTTCTTC; v_gene: TRBV5-6; j_gene: TRBJ2-1; d_gene: TRBD1; abundance: -
CDR3aa: CASSFGGPGANVLTF; CDR3nt: TGTGCCAGCAGCTTTGGGGGTCCTGGGGCCAACGTCCTGACTTTC; v_gene: TRBV5-4; j_gene: TRBJ2-6; d_gene: -; abundance: -
CDR3aa: CASSMGLAGAVGETQYF; CDR3nt: TGTGCCAGTAGTATGGGACTAGCGGGAGCAGTTGGAGAGACCCAGTACTTC; v_gene: TRBV19; j_gene: TRBJ2-5; d_gene: TRBD2; abundance: -
CDR3aa: CATSRTRQGTEAFF; CDR3nt: TGTGCCACCAGCAGAACTAGACAGGGTACTGAAGCTTTCTTT; v_gene: TRBV15; j_gene: TRBJ1-1; d_gene: TRBD1; abundance: -
CDR3aa: CASLLEGIGEQYF; CDR3nt: TGTGCCAGCCTGTTGGAGGGAATCGGTGAGCAGTACTTC; v_gene: TRBV5-5; j_gene: TRBJ2-7; d_gene: -; abundance: -
CDR3aa: CASSILSGTEAFF; CDR3nt: TGTGCCAGCAGCATCCTCTCAGGGACTGAAGCTTTCTTT; v_gene: TRBV11-3; j_gene: TRBJ1-1; d_gene: -; abundance: -
CDR3aa: CASSLEGAGADTQYF; CDR3nt: TGCGCCAGCAGCTTGGAGGGGGCGGGCGCAGATACGCAGTATTTT; v_gene: TRBV5-1; j_gene: TRBJ2-3; d_gene: TRBD1; abundance: -
CDR3aa: CASSSRSGGETQYF; CDR3nt: TGTGCCAGCAGCTCCAGGTCCGGTGGAGAGACCCAGTACTTC; v_gene: TRBV7-3; j_gene: TRBJ2-5; d_gene: -; abundance: -
CDR3aa: CASSFQGRGNTEAFF; CDR3nt: TGCGCCAGCAGCTTCCAGGGTCGGGGGAACACTGAAGCTTTCTTT; v_gene: TRBV5-1; j_gene: TRBJ1-1; d_gene: -; abundance: -
CDR3aa: CASSLRGAWGYTF; CDR3nt: TGTGCCAGCAGCCTGCGGGGCGCTTGGGGCTACACCTTC; v_gene: TRBV5-4; j_gene: TRBJ1-2; d_gene: -; abundance: -
CDR3aa: CASSLEGGFSYNEQFF; CDR3nt: TGCGCCAGCAGCTTGGAGGGCGGATTCTCCTACAATGAGCAGTTCTTC; v_gene: TRBV5-1; j_gene: TRBJ2-1; d_gene: -; abundance: once
CDR3aa: CASSTYSFNKNEQFF; CDR3nt: TGCGCCAGCAGCACGTACAGCTTTAACAAAAATGAGCAGTTCTTC; v_gene: TRBV5-1; j_gene: TRBJ2-1; d_gene: -; abundance: once
CDR3aa: CASSRFSGSTDTQYF; CDR3nt: TGTGCCAGCAGCCGTTTTAGCGGTAGCACAGATACGCAGTATTTT; v_gene: TRBV7-3; j_gene: TRBJ2-3; d_gene: -; abundance: -
CDR3aa: CASSIGLAGVKTQYF; CDR3nt: TGTGCCAGTAGTATAGGACTAGCGGGAGTGAAGACCCAGTACTTC; v_gene: TRBV19; j_gene: TRBJ2-5; d_gene: TRBD2; abundance: -
CDR3aa: CSVVPSTYNEQFF; CDR3nt: TGCAGCGTTGTACCTAGCACCTACAATGAGCAGTTCTTC; v_gene: TRBV29-1; j_gene: TRBJ2-1; d_gene: -; abundance: -
CDR3aa: CATSRAPDTHEQYF; CDR3nt: TGTGCCACCAGCAGAGCGCCAGATACCCACGAGCAGTACTTC; v_gene: TRBV15; j_gene: TRBJ2-7; d_gene: -; abundance: -
CDR3aa: CSVGAGTDTQYF; CDR3nt: TGCAGCGTTGGAGCGGGCACAGATACGCAGTATTTT; v_gene: TRBV29-1; j_gene: TRBJ2-3; d_gene: -; abundance: -
CDR3aa: CATSRDGASTDTQYF; CDR3nt: TGTGCCACCAGCAGAGATGGAGCTAGCACAGATACGCAGTATTTT; v_gene: TRBV15; j_gene: TRBJ2-3; d_gene: -; abundance: -
CDR3aa: CSAVKGDTQYF; CDR3nt: TGCAGTGCCGTCAAGGGAGATACGCAGTATTTT; v_gene: TRBV20-1; j_gene: TRBJ2-3; d_gene: -; abundance: -
CDR3aa: CASSIVTGLGDYGYTF; CDR3nt: TGTGCCAGTAGTATAGTGACAGGACTGGGGGACTATGGCTACACCTTC; v_gene: TRBV19; j_gene: TRBJ1-2; d_gene: -; abundance: -
CDR3aa: CASNPLDKSYEQCF; CDR3nt: TGTGCCAGCAACCCCCTCGATAAATCCTACGAGCAGTGCTTC; v_gene: TRBV28; j_gene: TRBJ2-7; d_gene: -; abundance: -
CDR3aa: CASSTIYNEQFF; CDR3nt: TGTGCCAGCAGCACCATCTACAATGAGCAGTTCTTC; v_gene: TRBV7-2; j_gene: TRBJ2-1; d_gene: -; abundance: -
CDR3aa: CASSLMGLIDTGELFF; CDR3nt: TGTGCCAGCAGCTTAATGGGACTAATTGATACCGGGGAGCTGTTTTTT; v_gene: TRBV7-3; j_gene: TRBJ2-2; d_gene: TRBD2; abundance: -
CDR3aa: CASSWGQGGETQYF; CDR3nt: TGCGCCAGCAGCTGGGGACAGGGTGGAGAGACCCAGTACTTC; v_gene: TRBV5-1; j_gene: TRBJ2-5; d_gene: TRBD1; abundance: -
CDR3aa: CASSQDYGQGSYGYTF; CDR3nt: TGTGCCAGCAGCCAAGATTACGGACAGGGAAGCTATGGCTACACCTTC; v_gene: TRBV14; j_gene: TRBJ1-2; d_gene: TRBD1; abundance: -
CDR3aa: CASSLAGGAFNEQFF; CDR3nt: TGTGCCAGCAGCTTGGCGGGAGGAGCCTTTAATGAGCAGTTCTTC; v_gene: TRBV7-2; j_gene: TRBJ2-1; d_gene: TRBD2; abundance: -
CDR3aa: CASSIGTTYNEQFF; CDR3nt: TGTGCCAGTAGTATAGGGACAACCTACAATGAGCAGTTCTTC; v_gene: TRBV19; j_gene: TRBJ2-1; d_gene: -; abundance: -
CDR3aa: CASSLDGRAIIDEQFF; CDR3nt: TGTGCCAGCAGCTTAGACGGGAGGGCCATAATAGATGAGCAGTTCTTC; v_gene: TRBV7-9; j_gene: TRBJ2-1; d_gene: TRBD2; abundance: -
CDR3aa: CASSSPSGTVYEQYF; CDR3nt: TGTGCCAGCAGCTCGCCTTCCGGGACAGTATACGAGCAGTACTTC; v_gene: TRBV13; j_gene: TRBJ2-7; d_gene: TRBD1; abundance: -
CDR3aa: CASSNGPWNEQFF; CDR3nt: TGTGCCAGCAGTAACGGACCTTGGAATGAGCAGTTCTTC; v_gene: TRBV2; j_gene: TRBJ2-1; d_gene: -; abundance: -
CDR3aa: CASGQGGSSGNTIYF; CDR3nt: TGTGCCAGCGGACAGGGGGGCTCATCTGGAAACACCATATATTTT; v_gene: TRBV5-4; j_gene: TRBJ1-3; d_gene: TRBD1; abundance: -
CDR3aa: CASSSGPFQETQYF; CDR3nt: TGTGCCAGCTCGTCCGGGCCCTTCCAAGAGACCCAGTACTTC; v_gene: TRBV18; j_gene: TRBJ2-5; d_gene: -; abundance: once
CDR3aa: CASSLGQGNEQYF; CDR3nt: TGTGCCAGCAGCTTGGGACAGGGAAACGAGCAGTACTTC; v_gene: TRBV7-9; j_gene: TRBJ2-7; d_gene: TRBD1; abundance: -
CDR3aa: CATSSRDGPSEQYF; CDR3nt: TGTGCCACCAGCAGCCGGGACGGTCCCTCCGAGCAGTACTTC; v_gene: TRBV15; j_gene: TRBJ2-7; d_gene: -; abundance: -
CDR3aa: CASSARQGRRNTIYF; CDR3nt: TGTGCCAGCAGCGCTAGACAGGGGCGGAGAAACACCATATATTTT; v_gene: TRBV9; j_gene: TRBJ1-3; d_gene: TRBD1; abundance: -
CDR3aa: CASSSTGTSYEQYF; CDR3nt: TGTGCCAGCAGCTCCACCGGTACATCCTACGAGCAGTACTTC; v_gene: TRBV7-2; j_gene: TRBJ2-7; d_gene: -; abundance: -
CDR3aa: CASSQVYEQFF; CDR3nt: TGTGCCAGCTCGCAGGTCTATGAGCAGTTCTTC; v_gene: TRBV7-2; j_gene: TRBJ2-1; d_gene: -; abundance: once
CDR3aa: CASSLGQGRHEQFF; CDR3nt: TGTGCCAGCAGCTTAGGACAGGGAAGACATGAGCAGTTCTTC; v_gene: TRBV7-6; j_gene: TRBJ2-1; d_gene: TRBD1; abundance: -
CDR3aa: CASSPDSRPGNTIYF; CDR3nt: TGTGCCAGCAGCCCGGACAGCCGGCCTGGAAACACCATATATTTT; v_gene: TRBV9; j_gene: TRBJ1-3; d_gene: -; abundance: -
CDR3aa: CASSFGGSYNEQFF; CDR3nt: TGTGCCAGCAGTTTTGGCGGGAGTTACAATGAGCAGTTCTTC; v_gene: TRBV28; j_gene: TRBJ2-1; d_gene: TRBD2; abundance: -
CDR3aa: CASSDPGYGYTF; CDR3nt: TGTGCCAGCAGTGACCCAGGATATGGCTACACCTTC; v_gene: TRBV6-4; j_gene: TRBJ1-2; d_gene: -; abundance: once
CDR3aa: CSVVSLGGYEQYF; CDR3nt: TGCAGCGTTGTTTCCCTCGGCGGGTACGAGCAGTACTTC; v_gene: TRBV29-1; j_gene: TRBJ2-7; d_gene: -; abundance: -
CDR3aa: CASSLSGGPNTGELFF; CDR3nt: TGTGCCAGCTCCCTATCGGGAGGCCCGAACACCGGGGAGCTGTTTTTT; v_gene: TRBV18; j_gene: TRBJ2-2; d_gene: TRBD2; abundance: -
CDR3aa: CASSLEGRDTDTQYF; CDR3nt: TGTGCCAGCAGCTTAGAGGGGCGCGACACAGATACGCAGTATTTT; v_gene: TRBV7-9; j_gene: TRBJ2-3; d_gene: -; abundance: -
CDR3aa: CASSLKPTGFGANVLTF; CDR3nt: TGTGCCAGCAGTCTTAAGCCTACAGGGTTCGGGGCCAACGTCCTGACTTTC; v_gene: TRBV27; j_gene: TRBJ2-6; d_gene: -; abundance: few
CDR3aa: CASSFLGQGAYEQYF; CDR3nt: TGTGCCAGCAGCTTCTTGGGACAGGGGGCCTACGAGCAGTACTTC; v_gene: TRBV11-2; j_gene: TRBJ2-7; d_gene: TRBD1; abundance: -
CDR3aa: CASSPPGQGPNQPQHF; CDR3nt: TGTGCCAGCTCACCACCGGGGCAGGGACCAAATCAGCCCCAGCATTTT; v_gene: TRBV18; j_gene: TRBJ1-5; d_gene: -; abundance: -
CDR3aa: CASSDGTPIRGELFF; CDR3nt: TGTGCCAGCAGTGACGGGACCCCCATTCGCGGGGAGCTGTTTTTT; v_gene: TRBV2; j_gene: TRBJ2-2; d_gene: -; abundance: -
CDR3aa: CASRFGTSDTGELFF; CDR3nt: TGTGCCAGCAGATTCGGGACTAGCGACACCGGGGAGCTGTTTTTT; v_gene: TRBV5-4; j_gene: TRBJ2-2; d_gene: TRBD2; abundance: -
CDR3aa: CASRGTTYEQYF; CDR3nt: TGTGCCAGCAGGGGGACCACATACGAGCAGTACTTC; v_gene: TRBV11-2; j_gene: TRBJ2-7; d_gene: -; abundance: once
CDR3aa: CATGGPTGNTIYF; CDR3nt: TGTGCCACCGGGGGCCCCACTGGAAACACCATATATTTT; v_gene: TRBV6-5; j_gene: TRBJ1-3; d_gene: -; abundance: -
CDR3aa: CASNAYNEQFF; CDR3nt: TGTGCCAGCAACGCCTACAATGAGCAGTTCTTC; v_gene: TRBV6-6; j_gene: TRBJ2-1; d_gene: -; abundance: -
CDR3aa: CASSLSRDRGELFF; CDR3nt: TGTGCCAGCAGTTTATCCCGAGACAGGGGGGAGCTGTTTTTT; v_gene: TRBV28; j_gene: TRBJ2-2; d_gene: -; abundance: -
CDR3aa: CASKADREFGYGYTF; CDR3nt: TGTGCCAGCAAGGCGGACAGGGAATTTGGCTATGGCTACACCTTC; v_gene: TRBV9; j_gene: TRBJ1-2; d_gene: TRBD1; abundance: -